This TCR beta chain was sequenced for a study of cytomegalovirus exposure and HLA in healthy donors. Study-level points and caveats: Generally TCR sequences proved uncommon, though certain public TCRs appeared in numerous donors.

This clone was seen more than once but under ten times. Its antigen is currently unknown. V was clipped by 0 bases and J by 3 bases, with 13 bases between them. CDR1 is SGHRS, CDR2 YFSETQ, per germline. The CDR3 is made up of 15 amino acids. PCR employed 60 Vbeta and 13 Jbeta primers. Only in-frame clones appear in the TCRdb table, and some are missing; sequencing was by immunoSEQ multiplex PCR. The table has around 91,000 clones, over 65% seen once. The chain combines TRBV5-1 with TRBJ2-7, with a possible D match to TRBD2 (6 bases). The sequence was obtained from a woman in her thirties or forties in good health and CMV-seropositive. The material sequenced was PBMCs. The CDR3 loop reads CASSLEFRGSYEQYF. The CDR3 DNA sequence: TGCGCCAGCAGCTTGGAGTTCCGGGGGAGCTACGAGCAGTACTTC.